This entry lists 20 T cell receptor beta chains sequenced from one sample in a study of OX40 agonist ivuxolimab in advanced cancers. The assay was immunoSEQ multiplex PCR, and TCRdb's table has in-frame clones only and misses some. The repertoire holds 55,000 or so clones, with approximately 90% as singletons. The source was CD4+ or CD8+ T cells sorted from blood, collected in a trial of the OX40 agonist ivuxolimab. These receptors came from an adult with an advanced solid tumor such as melanoma, head and neck, liver or kidney cancer.

This chain joins TRBV18 and TRBJ1-2; TRBD1 matches 9 bases. The CDR3 runs 16 residues. Germline trimming cut 3 bases from V and 4 bases from J; bases unmatched to any gene: 9. CDR1 and CDR2 (germline): KGHSH, LQKENI. CDR3 bases: TGTGCCAGCTCACCTACAGGGGGCGCTTCTAGCTATGGCTACACCTTC. This translates into CASSPTGGASSYGYTF.

The sample holds one count of this clone. This chain connects TRBV14 to TRBJ2-1, with D unclear. The CDR3 loop spans 14 amino acids. V was trimmed by 4 bases and J by 4 bases, leaving 11 bases between them. Per germline, CDR1 SGHDN and CDR2 FVKESK. CDR3 bases: TGTGCCAGCAGCCGCCACGACGGTTACAATGAGCAGTTCTTC. Its protein product is CASSRHDGYNEQFF.

The rearrangement links TRBV7-3 to TRBJ2-4; D may be TRBD1 (5 bases). CDR1 is SGHTA, CDR2 FQGTGA, per germline. The CDR3 length is 19 residues. V was clipped by 0 bases and J by 0 bases, with 18 bases between them. The CDR3 DNA is TGTGCCAGCAGCTTAACGGACGTAAGGGGAATGCTAGCCAAAAACATTCAGTACTTC. It specifies CASSLTDVRGMLAKNIQYF.

The V and J genes are TRBV14 and TRBJ1-2; no definite D call. The CDR3 extends over 12 amino acids. Germline CDR1 reads SGHDN; CDR2 reads FVKESK. V lost 1 base and J lost 10, with 10 bases in between. CDR3 protein: CASSQVYPDYTF. Here the CDR3 DNA reads TGTGCCAGCAGCCAAGTGTACCCGGACTACACCTTC. Variable domain in full (rest from reference TRBV14 and TRBJ1-2): EAGVTQFPSHSVIEKGQTVTLRCDPISGHDNLYWYRRVMGKEIKFLLHFVKESKQDESGMPNNRFLAERTGGTYSTLKVQPAELEDSGVYFCASSQVYPDYTFGSGTRLTVV.

The V gene is TRBV6-6, the J gene TRBJ1-5, with D perhaps matching TRBD1 (5 bases). This CDR3 spans 15 amino acids. The V gene lost 7 bases and the J gene lost 1 base, with 14 bases spanning the gap. CDR1 is MNHNY, CDR2 SVGAGI, per germline (reference sequence). The CDR3, as DNA: TGTGCCAGCAACCAGGGTTGGGGAAGCAATCAGCCCCAGCATTTT. This encodes CASNQGWGSNQPQHF.

This chain joins TRBV2 and TRBJ2-5; 12 nucleotides align to TRBD2. Germline CDR1 is SNHLY and CDR2 is FYNNEI. Unmatched junction bases numbered 7, after V lost 9 bases and J lost 5 bases. The CDR3 runs to 14 residues. CDR3: CASKTSGRMETQYF. In nucleotides, the CDR3 is TGTGCCAGTAAAACTAGCGGGAGGATGGAGACCCAGTACTTC.

The chain carries TRBV5-1 and TRBJ2-7, with D unresolved. The ends were cut back, 3 bases at V and 3 bases at J, with 10 bases in the middle. CDR3 length equals 13 residues. Germline CDR1 SGHRS, CDR2 YFSETQ. The CDR3 protein is CASSYRIGYEQYF. In DNA form, the CDR3 reads TGCGCCAGCAGCTACCGTATAGGCTACGAGCAGTACTTC.

The chain couples TRBV11-2 to TRBJ1-1, with D tentatively TRBD1 (5 bases). Germline V gene data show CDR1 as SGHAT and CDR2 as FQNNGV. Trimming took 6 bases from V and 6 from J, leaving 14 bases between them. The CDR3 runs to 13 residues. The CDR3 DNA reads TGTGCCAGCAGAAGGGGTGGAGGAGCTGAAGCTTTCTTT. Protein product: CASRRGGGAEAFF.

This rearrangement joins TRBV5-1 to TRBJ1-2; 8 nucleotides match TRBD1. The CDR3 contains 15 residues. J gave up 5 bases and V 2 bases, and 8 bases lay outside the gene matches. Germline V gives CDR1 SGHRS, CDR2 YFSETQ. CDR3 sequence reads: CASSLSQGAGYGYTF. CDR3 in DNA: TGCGCCAGCAGCTTAAGTCAGGGGGCCGGGTATGGCTACACCTTC.

V usage is TRBV4-1 and J usage is TRBJ2-7, with D unclear. The CDR3 runs 14 residues. Between the trimmed V and J ends, which lost 3 bases and 0 bases, there was a span of 9 bases. Germline CDR1 and CDR2: MGHRA and YSYEKL. The CDR3 DNA sequence: TGCGCCAGCAGCCAGGCGGAGAGCTCCTACGAGCAGTACTTC. Its protein is CASSQAESSYEQYF.

The chain recombines TRBV7-3 with TRBJ2-5; maybe TRBD2 (6 bases). The CDR3 consists of 15 residues. Germline V CDR1 and CDR2: SGHTA, FQGTGA. V lost 5 bases, J lost 5 bases, and 18 bases lay in between. CDR3 residues: CASSRAPGVGETQYF. Here the CDR3 DNA reads TGTGCCAGCAGCCGAGCCCCGGGGGTAGGGGAGACCCAGTACTTC.

The chain carries TRBV6-6 and TRBJ2-1, with D perhaps matching TRBD1 or TRBD2 (5 bases each). Germline V gene data show CDR1 as MNHNY and CDR2 as SVGAGI (reference sequence). Trimming left V 2 bases short and J 9 bases short, with 11 bases between. The CDR3 runs 13 residues. CDR3 sequence reads: CASSYGKGTEQFF. The CDR3 bases are TGTGCCAGCAGTTACGGGAAAGGGACTGAGCAGTTCTTC.

The chain recombines TRBV18 with TRBJ1-4; D is ambiguous. The length of the CDR3 is 14 residues. Germline lookup yields CDR1 KGHSH and CDR2 LQKENI. V gave up 2 bases and J gave up 7 bases, with 11 bases separating them. The CDR3 protein is CASSPKAFGEKLFF. The DNA for the CDR3 is TGTGCCAGCTCACCAAAGGCTTTTGGTGAAAAACTGTTTTTT.

This chain uses TRBV10-3 with TRBJ1-4; D perhaps matches TRBD1 (6 bases). The length of the CDR3 is 14 residues. Per germline, CDR1 ENHRY and CDR2 SYGVKD. The germline V and J ends were trimmed by 4 bases and 7 bases, with 13 bases remaining between them. The CDR3 here is CAISGGQSTEKLFF. The CDR3, as DNA: TGTGCCATCAGTGGCGGACAGTCTACTGAAAAACTGTTTTTT.

To note about this clone: Other DNA sequences from this sample encode an identical CDR3 as well. V usage is TRBV18 and J usage is TRBJ1-4; a weak D match, TRBD1 (5 bases). The CDR3 is 15 amino acids. V shed 0 bases and J shed 3 bases, with 8 bases lying between them. Germline assignment: CDR1 KGHSH and CDR2 LQKENI. The CDR3 DNA is TGTGCCAGCTCACCACCGGGGCAGCCTAATGAAAAACTGTTTTTT. This translates into CASSPPGQPNEKLFF.

This chain uses TRBV5-1 with TRBJ2-1; 7 bases match TRBD2. The V gene end was trimmed by 8 bases and the J gene end by 9 bases; junction bases not matched to a gene: 14. The CDR3 has 14 amino acids. The germline V gene has CDR1 SGHRS and CDR2 YFSETQ. The CDR3 protein is CASLGTAGGGEQFF. The CDR3 nucleotides read TGCGCCAGTCTCGGGACTGCGGGCGGGGGTGAGCAGTTCTTC.

This chain uses TRBV5-6 with TRBJ1-5; 8 positions agree with TRBD1. The CDR3 has 15 amino acids. Unmatched junction bases numbered 2, after V lost 2 bases and J lost 1 base. Per germline, CDR1 SGHDT and CDR2 YYEEEE. The CDR3 spells CASSFRQGSNQPQHF. DNA for the CDR3: TGTGCCAGCAGCTTCCGACAGGGGAGCAATCAGCCCCAGCATTTT.

This rearrangement joins TRBV30 to TRBJ2-5; 8 bases match TRBD1. After removal of 5 bases from V and 10 bases from J, the junction contained 12 bases not matched to a gene. The CDR3 is 13 amino acids. The germline gives CDR1 GTSNPN, CDR2 SVGIG (reference sequence). The CDR3 nucleotides are TGTGCCTGGGGGACAGGAGGGCCAAGAGACCAGTACTTC. It translates to CAWGTGGPRDQYF.

The genes are TRBV7-2 and TRBJ2-7; 7 bases are shared with TRBD2. J was trimmed by 0 bases and V by 5 bases; bases with no gene match: 4. This CDR3 has 14 amino acids. Germline CDR1 reads SGHTA; CDR2 reads FQGNSA. In DNA form, the CDR3 reads TGTGCCAGCAGCATAGGGAGGGGCTCCTACGAGCAGTACTTC. Encoded protein: CASSIGRGSYEQYF.

This clone was counted a single time. The V and J genes are TRBV29-1 and TRBJ2-5; 9 nucleotides line up with TRBD2. The germline gives CDR1 SQVTM, CDR2 ANQGSEA. The CDR3 is 13 residues long. After removal of 4 bases from V and 3 bases from J, the junction contained 3 bases not matched to a gene. The chain's CDR3 is CSVVAGGEETQYF. DNA of the CDR3: TGCAGCGTTGTTGCGGGAGGGGAAGAGACCCAGTACTTC.